The 2 T cell receptor beta chains below were found in one sample sequenced in a study of blood T cell repertoires in COVID-19. Generated by immunoSEQ multiplex PCR, the TCRdb table keeps only in-frame clones and is missing some. In the table there are about 320,000 clones, about 90% of which are singletons. Sequences were obtained from peripheral blood. The receptor set was obtained from a young man who had recovered from COVID-19.

This chain joins TRBV11-3 and TRBJ1-1; TRBD1 agrees at 8 bases. The germline V gene has CDR1 SGHNT and CDR2 YENEEA. The CDR3 is 13 residues long. The ends lost 1 base at V and 10 bases at J; junction bases unmatched: 5. The CDR3 nucleotides read TGTGCCAGCAGCTTAGCCGGACAGGGACCAGCTTTCTTT. It translates to CASSLAGQGPAFF.

The V and J genes are TRBV18 and TRBJ2-1; TRBD2 agrees at 10 bases. The CDR3 is 15 residues long. The germline CDR1 and CDR2 sequences are KGHSH and LQKENI. V trimming: 3 bases; J trimming: 7 bases; junction bases outside the gene matches: 6. CDR3 nucleotide sequence: TGTGCCAGCTCACCCCCAGCGGGGGGGCGTAATGAGCAGTTCTTC. The encoded protein is CASSPPAGGRNEQFF.